One sample yielded the 19 T cell receptor beta chains listed below, sequenced in a study of T cell changes during pregnancy in multiple sclerosis. Some clones are missing from TCRdb's copy, which holds only in-frame ones; the method was immunoSEQ multiplex PCR. The sample shows roughly 58,000 clones, around 94% of them seen only once. Sample: CD8+ T cells from peripheral blood mononuclear cells, taken in the third trimester of pregnancy. All receptors come from a female donor with multiple sclerosis, enrolled in a pregnancy study.

The chain employs TRBV6-1 and TRBJ1-2; the D is unclear. This CDR3 region has 14 residues. Germline CDR1 and CDR2: MNHNS and SASEGT. V was clipped by 6 bases and J by 4 bases, with 15 bases between them. The CDR3 DNA reads TGTGCCAGCAGCCTGAAGTTCGCCGGCTATGGCTACACCTTC. It specifies CASSLKFAGYGYTF.

This clone was found once. V gene TRBV6-1 combines with J gene TRBJ2-5; 8 bases fit TRBD1. The end of the DNA fits TRBJ2-7 better, so the J call may be wrong. The CDR3 is 15 amino acids. The germline CDR1 and CDR2 sequences are MNHNS and SASEGT. CDR3 sequence reads: CASSEVSGGSPEQYF. DNA for the CDR3: TGTGCCAGCAGTGAAGTGTCAGGGGGCTCCCCCGAGCAGTACTTC.

The rearrangement joins TRBV5-1 to TRBJ1-5; weak D call: TRBD1 (5 bases). V lost 4 bases to trimming and J lost 0 bases, with 11 bases between them. CDR1 is SGHRS, CDR2 YFSETQ, per germline. CDR3 length: 15 amino acids. CDR3 DNA sequence: TGCGCCAGCAGCCCTGGGGGGGTTAGCAATCAGCCCCAGCATTTT. Encoded protein: CASSPGGVSNQPQHF.

The genes are TRBV11-2 and TRBJ1-2; 8 bases fit TRBD1. CDR1 is SGHAT and CDR2 is FQNNGV in the germline V gene. CDR3 length: 14 amino acids. Losses at the gene ends were 1 base for V and 2 bases for J; bases not matched to a gene: 0. The CDR3 region has the DNA TGTGCCAGCAGCTTAGGACAGGGGAACTATGGCTACACCTTC. Translating it yields CASSLGQGNYGYTF.

The gene calls are TRBV28 and TRBJ2-1; tentatively, D is TRBD2 (5 bases). V was clipped by 7 bases and J by 8 bases, with 12 bases between them. Germline CDR1 MDHEN, CDR2 SYDVKM. The CDR3 is made up of 12 amino acids. The CDR3 loop is CASNGLEDEQFF. As DNA, the CDR3 is TGTGCCAGCAACGGATTGGAGGATGAGCAGTTCTTC.

J is TRBJ1-1 and V is TRBV7-9, with 7 bases that match TRBD1. Germline CDR1 and CDR2: SEHNR and FQNEAQ (reference sequence). Losses at the gene ends were 4 bases for V and 4 bases for J; bases not matched to a gene: 3. This CDR3 has 13 residues. CDR3 sequence reads: CASSYGQATEAFF. The DNA of the CDR3 is TGTGCCAGCAGCTACGGACAGGCCACTGAAGCTTTCTTT.

The J gene is TRBJ2-2, the V gene TRBV29-1, with 7 bases identical to TRBD2. Germline V gene data show CDR1 as SQVTM and CDR2 as ANQGSEA. The V gene end was trimmed by 4 bases and the J gene end by 1 base; junction bases not matched to a gene: 0. The CDR3 contains 13 residues. The CDR3 DNA follows: TGCAGCGTTGGGGGGGGGAACACCGGGGAGCTGTTTTTT. This gives the protein CSVGGGNTGELFF.

V usage is TRBV5-5 and J usage is TRBJ2-3, with a weak D call TRBD2 (6 bases). Germline V gives CDR1 SGHKS, CDR2 YYEKEE (reference sequence). Trimming left V 6 bases short and J 0 bases short, with 20 bases between. The CDR3 runs 17 residues. CDR3 sequence: CASTSTPGGVSTDTQYF. CDR3 bases: TGTGCCAGCACCAGCACTCCAGGCGGGGTGAGCACAGATACGCAGTATTTT.

V and J are TRBV6-4 and TRBJ2-2; D call uncertain. The CDR3 sequence is 14 residues long. With 0 bases removed from V and 5 bases from J, the gap between germline ends came to 7 bases. Per the germline V gene, CDR1 is MRHNA and CDR2 is SNTAGT. The CDR3 spells CASSDSQETGELFF. CDR3 coding DNA: TGTGCCAGCAGTGACTCCCAGGAAACCGGGGAGCTGTTTTTT.

This chain uses TRBV7-2 with TRBJ1-1, with TRBD1 as a possible D gene (6 bases). Germline V gene sequence: CDR1 SGHTA, CDR2 FQGNSA. The CDR3 consists of 13 residues. Trimming took off 5 bases at V and 10 bases at J, with 17 bases between the two ends. CDR3 DNA sequence: TGTGCCAGCAGCCAGGGGCAGCCTAGGGGAGCTTTCTTT. The encoded protein is CASSQGQPRGAFF. The full variable domain, completed using reference TRBV7-2 and TRBJ1-1, is GAGVSQSPSNKVTEKGKDVELRCDPISGHTALYWYRQSLGQGLEFLIYFQGNSAPDKSGLPSDRFSAERTGGSVSTLTIQRTQQEDSAVYLCASSQGQPRGAFFGQGTRLTVV.

The chain couples TRBV7-8 to TRBJ2-7; 12 nucleotides line up with TRBD2. CDR1 and CDR2 from the germline V gene are SGHVS and FQNEAQ. The CDR3 runs to 15 residues. Trimming cost V 5 bases and J 4 bases; bases outside gene matches: 6. CDR3 DNA sequence: TGTGCCAGCAGCCCAGGGACTAGCGGGCCTTACGAGCAGTACTTC. Translation: CASSPGTSGPYEQYF.

The chain uses TRBV14 and TRBJ2-2; 9 bases are a match to TRBD1. Per germline, CDR1 SGHDN and CDR2 FVKESK. V lost 1 base to trimming and J lost 3 bases; unmatched junction nucleotides: 3. The CDR3 is 16 residues long. CDR3 sequence (DNA): TGTGCCAGCAGCCAAGTTACAGGGGGCTACACCGGGGAGCTGTTTTTT. This codes for CASSQVTGGYTGELFF.

This chain uses TRBV10-1 with TRBJ1-1; D is undetermined. CDR1 WNHNN and CDR2 SYGVQD come from the germline V gene (reference sequence). V dropped 6 bases and J dropped 5 bases, with 16 bases sitting between them. CDR3 length equals 14 residues. This chain's CDR3 is CASSPTLTTTEAFF. CDR3 nucleotide sequence: TGCGCCAGCAGCCCAACCTTAACTACAACTGAAGCTTTCTTT.

The rearrangement joins TRBV30 to TRBJ2-1; no clear D. Germline lookup yields CDR1 GTSNPN and CDR2 SVGIG (reference sequence). The CDR3 length is 10 residues. V was pared by 6 bases and J by 6 bases, with 6 bases between. The CDR3 protein is CACDSNEQFF. In DNA, the CDR3 is TGTGCCTGTGACTCCAATGAGCAGTTCTTC. The complete variable domain, with remaining parts taken from reference TRBV30 and TRBJ2-1, reads SQTIHQWPATLVQPVGSPLSLECTVEGTSNPNLYWYRQAAGRGLQLLFYSVGIGQISSEVPQNLSASRPQDRQFILSSKKLLLSDSGFYLCACDSNEQFFGPGTRLTVL.

The rearrangement uses TRBV19 and TRBJ1-5; D may be TRBD1 (5 bases). With 5 bases removed from V and 4 bases from J, the gap between germline ends came to 15 bases. The V gene's germline CDR1 is LNHDA and CDR2 SQIVND (reference sequence). There are 15 residues in the CDR3. The CDR3 nucleotides read TGTGCCAGTAGTTTTTTCCAGGGCCAGAATCAGCCCCAGCATTTT. This codes for CASSFFQGQNQPQHF.

The chain combines TRBV7-2 with TRBJ2-7; 7 positions match TRBD2. V was pared by 1 base and J by 0 bases, with 6 bases of the junction left unmatched. This CDR3 region has 16 residues. CDR1 and CDR2 from the germline V gene are SGHTA and FQGNSA. The CDR3 DNA is TGTGCCAGCAGCTTAGGAAGCGGGATCTTCTCCTACGAGCAGTACTTC. Residues: CASSLGSGIFSYEQYF.

Only one count was recorded for this clone. V is TRBV4-3 and J is TRBJ2-7; 11 nucleotides align to TRBD2. V was pared by 0 bases and J by 1 base, with 14 bases of the junction left unmatched. Germline assignment: CDR1 LGHNA and CDR2 YSLEER. This CDR3 is built from 20 residues. The CDR3 loop reads CASSQEAQLAGEIPSYEQYF. The CDR3 DNA follows: TGCGCCAGCAGCCAAGAAGCCCAACTAGCGGGAGAAATTCCGTCCTACGAGCAGTACTTC.

The chain is built from TRBV7-9 and TRBJ2-3; the match to TRBD2 covers 10 bases. Per germline, CDR1 SEHNR and CDR2 FQNEAQ (reference sequence). J gave up 2 bases and V 0 bases, and 5 bases lay outside the gene matches. CDR3 length equals 17 residues. The CDR3 spells CASSLAFGLADTDTQYF. The CDR3 nucleotides are TGTGCCAGCAGCTTAGCGTTCGGACTAGCGGACACAGATACGCAGTATTTT.

The V gene is TRBV27, the J gene TRBJ2-1, with TRBD2 matching 7 bases. CDR1 is MNHEY and CDR2 is SMNVEV in the germline V gene (reference sequence). The CDR3 is 15 residues long. Trimming took 5 bases from V and 2 from J; bases not matched to a gene: 6. The CDR3 sequence is CASSAGGSPYNEQFF. The CDR3 nucleotides read TGTGCCAGCAGTGCAGGCGGGAGTCCCTACAATGAGCAGTTCTTC.